Listed below are T cell receptor beta chains from one sample, sequenced in a study of shared clonotypes between healthy human individuals. Only in-frame clones appear in the TCRdb table, and some are missing; sequencing was by immunoSEQ multiplex PCR. The table lists a few hundred thousand clones, 60% to 70% of them singletons. Source material: memory CD4+ T cells sorted from blood. These receptor sequences come from a man aged 25 to 40 in good health. Both conserved end residues are part of each CDR3. The order of the fields is D gene, J gene, V gene, clone size, CDR3 protein, CDR3 DNA. The D gene is left open where the match is weak. Clone size is stated in some rows and not others, as once, few, many or a class when expanded.

. TRBJ2-7 TRBV11-3 . CASSKGGGALYEQYF TGTGCCAGCTCCAAAGGGGGGGGCGCCCTCTACGAGCAGTACTTC
TRBD1 TRBJ2-5 TRBV15 . CATSSGQGENYGETQYF TGTGCCACCAGCAGCGGACAGGGGGAAAATTATGGAGAGACCCAGTACTTC
TRBD1 TRBJ2-2 TRBV14 . CASSRQGVGELFF TGTGCCAGCAGCCGACAGGGTGTCGGGGAGCTGTTTTTT
TRBD1 TRBJ2-7 TRBV2 few CASSEQGPTYEQYF TGTGCCAGCAGCGAACAGGGGCCAACCTACGAGCAGTACTTC
. TRBJ2-7 TRBV7-2 . CASSLSLGAGSGEQYF TGTGCCAGCAGCTTATCATTGGGGGCGGGATCGGGCGAGCAGTACTTC
TRBD1 TRBJ1-5 TRBV10-2 . CASRGQGNQPQHF TGCGCCAGCAGGGGACAGGGCAATCAGCCCCAGCATTTT
TRBD1 TRBJ2-7 TRBV10-2 once CATGRQGATEQYF TGCGCCACGGGGAGGCAGGGGGCAACCGAGCAGTACTTC
. TRBJ1-1 TRBV7-2 . CVSSLDSKNTEAFF TGTGTCAGCAGCTTAGATTCGAAGAACACTGAAGCTTTCTTT
TRBD1 TRBJ2-5 TRBV19 . CASSQSWTGTQTQYF TGTGCCAGTAGTCAGAGTTGGACAGGGACACAGACCCAGTACTTC
. TRBJ2-1 TRBV19 . CASNTYNEQFF TGTGCCAGTAACACCTACAATGAGCAGTTCTTC
TRBD1 TRBJ2-7 TRBV7-2 . CASSLPDRARYEQYF TGTGCCAGCAGCTTACCGGACAGGGCACGCTACGAGCAGTACTTC
. TRBJ2-5 TRBV11-3 . CASSLADQETQYF TGTGCCAGCAGCTTAGCGGACCAAGAGACCCAGTACTTC
. TRBJ2-1 TRBV11-3 once CASSLRANEQFF TGTGCCAGCAGCTTAAGGGCCAATGAGCAGTTCTTC
TRBD1 TRBJ1-5 TRBV6-6 . CASIPQGAHSNQPQHF TGTGCCAGCATTCCTCAGGGGGCCCATAGCAATCAGCCCCAGCATTTT
. TRBJ2-1 TRBV6-4 once CASSDGGSYNEQFF TGTGCCAGCAGTGACGGGGGCTCCTACAATGAGCAGTTCTTC
. TRBJ2-5 TRBV7-8 . CASSPSPGYETQYF TGTGCCAGCAGCCCGAGTCCAGGGTACGAGACCCAGTACTTC
TRBD1 TRBJ1-5 TRBV7-9 . CASSLWSGGQVSQKPQHF TGTGCCAGCAGCTTATGGTCAGGGGGCCAAGTCAGTCAGAAGCCCCAGCATTTT
. TRBJ2-1 TRBV19 . CASSIGSGSNEQFF TGTGCCAGTAGTATAGGAAGCGGTAGCAATGAGCAGTTCTTC
. TRBJ2-1 TRBV6-8 . CASSGHNEQFF TGTGCCAGCAGTGGCCACAATGAGCAGTTCTTC
. TRBJ2-5 TRBV5-4 . CASSFEGARETQYF TGTGCCAGCAGCTTTGAGGGAGCGCGGGAGACCCAGTACTTC
TRBD2 TRBJ2-7 TRBV7-3 once CASSQRLAGASYEQYF TGTGCCAGCAGCCAACGACTAGCGGGAGCGTCCTACGAGCAGTACTTC
TRBD2 TRBJ2-5 TRBV5-1 . CASSLGTSGQETQYF TGCGCCAGCAGCTTGGGGACTAGCGGGCAAGAGACCCAGTACTTC
TRBD2 TRBJ2-1 TRBV27 . CASSPGTSGTGRLNEQFF TGTGCCAGCAGTCCCGGGACTAGCGGGACGGGGAGGTTGAATGAGCAGTTCTTC
TRBD2 TRBJ2-1 TRBV29-1 few CSVARLAGRNDEQFF TGCAGCGTCGCCAGACTAGCGGGCCGCAACGATGAGCAGTTCTTC
. TRBJ1-3 TRBV6-5 . CASRGYPGNTIYF TGTGCCAGCAGAGGGTACCCTGGAAACACCATATATTTT
. TRBJ2-5 TRBV7-8 . CASSLGGLETQYF TGTGCCAGCAGCTTAGGAGGCCTAGAGACCCAGTACTTC
TRBD2 TRBJ2-2 TRBV19 . CASSMIAGGPTGELFF TGTGCCAGTAGTATGATAGCGGGAGGGCCGACCGGGGAGCTGTTTTTT
. TRBJ2-5 TRBV10-3 . CAAQGGSQETQYF TGTGCCGCTCAGGGCGGTAGCCAAGAGACCCAGTACTTC
. TRBJ2-1 TRBV7-8 . CASRALGVPYNEQFF TGTGCCAGCAGGGCACTCGGGGTTCCCTACAATGAGCAGTTCTTC
TRBD1 TRBJ1-4 TRBV7-9 . CASSTPTGVYEKLFF TGTGCCAGCAGCACCCCGACAGGGGTCTATGAAAAACTGTTTTTT
TRBD2 TRBJ2-3 TRBV29-1 . CSVEGGSLTDTQYF TGCAGCGTTGAAGGCGGGAGCCTGACAGATACGCAGTATTTT
. TRBJ2-1 TRBV11-1 . CASSHSGSFAYNEQFF TGTGCCAGCAGCCATAGCGGATCCTTCGCCTACAATGAGCAGTTCTTC
. TRBJ2-1 TRBV19 . CASSIGAGQRHNEQFF TGTGCCAGTAGTATCGGGGCGGGACAGAGGCACAATGAGCAGTTCTTC
. TRBJ2-1 TRBV6-6 . CASSEVRTWNNEQFF TGTGCCAGCTCCGAGGTCAGGACCTGGAACAATGAGCAGTTCTTC
. TRBJ2-3 TRBV10-1 . CASSESTDTQYF TGCGCCAGCAGTGAGTCGACGGATACGCAGTATTTT
TRBD2 TRBJ2-1 TRBV7-8 . CASSSRAGAYNEQFF TGTGCCAGCAGCTCAAGAGCGGGGGCATACAATGAGCAGTTCTTC
. TRBJ1-5 TRBV6-1 few CASSELVGGNQPQHF TGTGCCAGCAGTGAATTAGTGGGGGGCAATCAGCCCCAGCATTTT
. TRBJ2-1 TRBV19 . CASSRGNYNEQFF TGTGCCAGTAGCAGAGGAAACTACAATGAGCAGTTCTTC
. TRBJ1-5 TRBV5-5 few CASSGEIQGNQPQHF TGTGCCAGCAGCGGGGAGATACAAGGGAATCAGCCCCAGCATTTT
. TRBJ2-4 TRBV5-4 few CASSLEGTRDNIQYF TGTGCCAGCAGCTTGGAAGGGACCCGAGATAACATTCAGTACTTC
TRBD1 TRBJ2-5 TRBV11-2 . CASSSTPDRGLETQYF TGTGCCAGCAGCTCAACTCCTGACAGGGGGCTCGAGACCCAGTACTTC
. TRBJ1-5 TRBV28 . CASSTRRPQHF TGTGCCAGCAGTACGCGTAGGCCCCAGCATTTT
. TRBJ2-1 TRBV5-6 . CASSPAGGLAVNEQFF TGTGCCAGCAGCCCCGCTGGGGGGCTAGCGGTCAATGAGCAGTTCTTC
TRBD2 TRBJ2-3 TRBV5-4 . CASSLAGTRSTDTQYF TGTGCCAGCAGCTTGGCAGGGACTAGGAGCACAGATACGCAGTATTTT
TRBD1 TRBJ2-2 TRBV11-3 . CASSPGTGDSGELFF TGTGCCAGCAGTCCAGGGACAGGGGACAGCGGGGAGCTGTTTTTT
TRBD1 TRBJ2-4 TRBV6-1 . CASRDRGRGNIQYF TGTGCCAGCAGGGACAGGGGGCGCGGAAACATTCAGTACTTC
. TRBJ2-1 TRBV18 . CASSSTRGMNEQFF TGTGCCAGCTCATCAACACGGGGGATGAATGAGCAGTTCTTC
TRBD1 TRBJ2-1 TRBV7-2 . CASSSDRVGNEQFF TGTGCCAGCAGCTCAGACAGGGTTGGCAATGAGCAGTTCTTC
. TRBJ1-5 TRBV5-6 few CASSQRVGQPQHF TGTGCCAGCAGCCAAAGGGTGGGTCAGCCCCAGCATTTT
. TRBJ1-2 TRBV5-3 . CARSFAGTNYGYTF TGTGCCAGAAGTTTTGCAGGCACCAACTATGGCTACACCTTC
TRBD2 TRBJ2-1 TRBV6-1 few CASSASGTSGSQRVNEQFF TGTGCCAGCAGTGCCTCCGGGACTAGCGGGAGCCAAAGGGTCAATGAGCAGTTCTTC
TRBD2 TRBJ2-7 TRBV10-3 few CAISGLAGYEQYF TGTGCCATCAGTGGACTAGCGGGGTACGAGCAGTACTTC
TRBD2 TRBJ2-5 TRBV7-2 . CASSLGLAGGQETQYF TGTGCCAGCAGCTTAGGACTAGCGGGAGGTCAAGAGACCCAGTACTTC
. TRBJ2-1 TRBV5-6 . CASSRLLDLASYNEQFF TGTGCCAGCAGCCGATTACTAGACCTAGCTTCTTACAATGAGCAGTTCTTC
TRBD2 TRBJ2-7 TRBV7-9 . CASSPQSGRDEQYF TGTGCCAGCAGCCCACAAAGCGGGAGAGACGAGCAGTACTTC
TRBD1 TRBJ2-2 TRBV6-5 . CASSTTGDYAGELFF TGTGCCAGCAGCACAACAGGGGATTATGCCGGGGAGCTGTTTTTT
. TRBJ2-2 TRBV27 many CASSLKRNTGELFF TGTGCCAGCAGTTTAAAGCGTAACACCGGGGAGCTGTTTTTT
. TRBJ2-1 TRBV7-2 few CASSLGYDGVGQFF TGTGCCAGCAGCCTCGGGTACGACGGGGTGGGGCAGTTCTTC
. TRBJ1-1 TRBV7-9 . CASSLPDRDLLNTEAFF TGTGCCAGCAGCTTACCCGATCGGGACTTACTAAACACTGAAGCTTTCTTT